This TCR beta chain was profiled in a study of vaccination effects on CD4 cells after COVID-19. Study-wide context: Sequencing in the ViraFEST assay came after antigen-specific CD4+ T cells had been expanded with viral peptide pools, which were used to stimulate PBMC. They grew over 1.5 million PBMC in each well, adding 8.5 to 10 IU/ml IL-2 and 10 ug/ml peptides. General study points: Few convalescent patients and no early post-infection timepoints were included in the study.

J lost 3 bases, V lost 0 bases, and 6 bases had no gene match. The CDR3 runs to 16 residues. CDR1 is MRHNA and CDR2 is SNTAGT in the germline V gene. It was after around eleven days of culture that CD4+ T cells were isolated. It was on days 3 and 7 that half the medium was replaced with IL-2 medium. This clone was counted a few times. Its antigen is currently unknown. Some clones are missing from TCRdb's copy, which holds only in-frame ones; the method was immunoSEQ multiplex PCR. The sample lists under 40,000 clones; about 70% were seen once. The clonotype originates from a human donor who received a COVID-19 vaccine. The input for sequencing was CD4+ T cells from PBMCs cultured without peptide, taken before COVID-19 vaccination. This chain links TRBV6-4 with TRBJ2-3, with 7 bases fitting TRBD2. The CDR3 region is CASSDSAGAETDTQYF. Here the CDR3 DNA reads TGTGCCAGCAGTGACTCGGCGGGAGCGGAGACAGATACGCAGTATTTT.